The present TCR beta chain was sequenced within a study of T cell responses to AZD1222 COVID-19 vaccine. Across the study: Recipients boosted at about 4 weeks or about 12 weeks are pooled.

TCRdb's copy holds only in-frame clones and misses some; the assay was immunoSEQ multiplex PCR. The sample gives approximately 100,000 clones, more than 90% of which show up once; approximately 1.1% is in the top ten. Concerning this clone itself: No antigen is known for it.

Study results and caveats: Two doses of AZD1222 preceded a rise in Spike-specific TCR breadth and depth. Sampled repertoires all dated from after the peak T cell response. White British donors predominated, females outnumbered males, and clonal diversity was possibly underestimated.

The sequence came from an adult in good health. The material was peripheral blood, obtained on day 0 of AZD1222 vaccination.

The CDR3 region is CAWCPRDTSYSNQPQHF. CDR3 nucleotides: TGTGCCTGGTGTCCCCGGGACACTTCTTATAGCAATCAGCCCCAGCATTTT. The chain couples TRBV30 to TRBJ1-5, with D tentatively TRBD1 (6 bases). Trimming cost V 5 bases and J 0 bases, with 20 bases left between them. The germline V gene has CDR1 GTSNPN and CDR2 SVGIG (reference sequence). The CDR3 has 17 amino acids. Complete variable domain (other parts from reference TRBV30 and TRBJ1-5): SQTIHQWPATLVQPVGSPLSLECTVEGTSNPNLYWYRQAAGRGLQLLFYSVGIGQISSEVPQNLSASRPQDRQFILSSKKLLLSDSGFYLCAWCPRDTSYSNQPQHFGDGTRLSIL.